These 28 T cell receptor beta chains were sequenced from one sample in a study of early stage breast cancer tumors. Sequencing was performed with immunoSEQ multiplex PCR; in TCRdb, only in-frame clones are kept and a portion is missing. Of about 58,000 clones listed, about three quarters are singletons. Sequencing used blood. These receptors all come from a person aged 25 to 40 with breast cancer.

The rearrangement joins TRBV2 to TRBJ2-7; 7 bases fit TRBD1. The CDR3 is 15 amino acids. The V segment lost 4 bases and the J segment 4 bases; nucleotides outside the gene matches: 10. Germline V gives CDR1 SNHLY, CDR2 FYNNEI. The CDR3 bases are TGTGCCAGCAGTGTAGACAGGGTTAAGAGATACGAGCAGTACTTC. This translates into CASSVDRVKRYEQYF.

This clone was found once. The chain is built from TRBV29-1 and TRBJ2-1, with 13 bases matching TRBD2. The germline V gene encodes CDR1 SQVTM and CDR2 ANQGSEA. V was clipped by 4 bases and J by 4 bases; unmatched bases: 7. This CDR3 has 16 amino acids. The CDR3 bases are TGCAGCGTTGCTGGACTAGCGGGAGTTGTATACAATGAGCAGTTCTTC. Protein: CSVAGLAGVVYNEQFF.

The chain links TRBV11-3 to TRBJ2-1; TRBD2 agrees at 12 bases. Per germline, CDR1 SGHNT and CDR2 YENEEA. The CDR3 loop spans 19 amino acids. V lost 0 bases and J lost 5; bases outside the gene matches: 11. The CDR3 spells CASSLDGTSGSPPHNEQFF. The CDR3 DNA sequence: TGTGCCAGCAGCTTAGATGGGACTAGCGGGTCACCTCCTCACAATGAGCAGTTCTTC.

This chain joins TRBV13 and TRBJ2-7; D ambiguous. The CDR3 contains 12 residues. The V gene's germline CDR1 is PRHDT and CDR2 FYEKMQ (reference sequence). Trimming removed 1 base at V and 7 bases at J, with 8 bases between. The CDR3 is CASSLVGREQYF. As DNA, the CDR3 is TGTGCCAGCAGCTTAGTAGGAAGGGAGCAGTACTTC.

In its sample, this clone was seen a few times. The chain couples TRBV18 to TRBJ2-1; 10 positions match TRBD2. This CDR3 region has 16 residues. Trimming cost V 1 base and J 8 bases; bases outside gene matches: 8. From germline, CDR1 is KGHSH and CDR2 LQKENI. The CDR3 bases are TGTGCCAGCTCACCACAGGCTAGCGGGAGAAACGATGAGCAGTTCTTC. Encoded protein: CASSPQASGRNDEQFF.

The rearrangement joins TRBV30 to TRBJ2-7; D call uncertain. Germline V gene sequence: CDR1 GTSNPN, CDR2 SVGIG (reference sequence). The CDR3 runs 12 residues. V gave up 3 bases and J gave up 0 bases, with 6 bases separating them. The DNA for the CDR3 is TGTGCCTGGAGACTTAGCTCCTACGAGCAGTACTTC. Encoded protein: CAWRLSSYEQYF.

The V gene is TRBV19, the J gene TRBJ2-1; 8 nucleotides agree with TRBD2. This CDR3 comprises 16 residues. Germline V lookup: CDR1 LNHDA, CDR2 SQIVND (reference sequence). Trimming cost V 1 base and J 6 bases; bases outside gene matches: 8. CDR3 sequence (DNA): TGTGCCAGTAGTATAGTAGGAGCGGGAGCTCTCAATGAGCAGTTCTTC. This encodes CASSIVGAGALNEQFF.

The count of this clone is one. The chain couples TRBV18 to TRBJ2-3; 12 positions agree with TRBD2. The CDR3 runs 16 residues. The germline V gene has CDR1 KGHSH and CDR2 LQKENI. Germline trimming cut 3 bases from V and 6 bases from J; bases unmatched to any gene: 7. The CDR3 DNA reads TGTGCCAGCTCACCCGTGCTGCTAGCGGGAGGGGATACGCAGTATTTT. This gives the protein CASSPVLLAGGDTQYF.

The rearrangement joins TRBV19 to TRBJ1-1; no clear D gene. Germline CDR1 and CDR2: LNHDA and SQIVND (reference sequence). The CDR3 contains 14 residues. Deletions cut 4 bases from V and 1 base from J, with 10 bases between. CDR3 bases: TGTGCCAGTAGTAATTGGGCGGGGAACACTGAAGCTTTCTTT. Protein sequence: CASSNWAGNTEAFF.

The gene calls are TRBV4-1 and TRBJ1-3; D unresolved. The V and J ends lost 4 bases and 0 bases respectively, with 13 bases between them. The CDR3 loop spans 16 amino acids. Germline values: CDR1 MGHRA, CDR2 YSYEKL. CDR3 coding DNA: TGCGCCAGCAGCCGCTTGGGAGTGAGCTCTGGAAACACCATATATTTT. Translation: CASSRLGVSSGNTIYF.

The J gene is TRBJ2-7, the V gene TRBV27; D unclear. This CDR3 comprises 12 residues. The germline V gene encodes CDR1 MNHEY and CDR2 SMNVEV (reference sequence). V was shortened by 4 bases and J by 4 bases, with 8 bases between the two germline ends. The CDR3 sequence: CASSSTLYEQYF. The CDR3 DNA sequence: TGTGCCAGCAGTTCGACCTTATACGAGCAGTACTTC.

V usage is TRBV7-2 and J usage is TRBJ1-2, with D maybe TRBD1 (6 bases). This CDR3 region has 15 residues. V shed 2 bases and J shed 8 bases, with 18 bases lying between them. From germline, CDR1 is SGHTA and CDR2 FQGNSA. The CDR3 loop reads CASSLSHSGDGGYTF. The CDR3 nucleotides read TGTGCCAGCAGCTTAAGCCATTCAGGGGATGGGGGCTACACCTTC.

This chain connects TRBV27 to TRBJ2-7; 14 bases align to TRBD2. This CDR3 is 14 amino acids long. After removal of 6 bases from V and 12 bases from J, the junction contained 10 bases not matched to a gene. Germline loops: CDR1 MNHEY, CDR2 SMNVEV (reference sequence). The CDR3 sequence: CASSQGLAGVVLYF. The DNA for the CDR3 is TGTGCCAGCAGCCAGGGACTAGCGGGAGTGGTACTGTACTTC.

This clone was seen only once. The rearrangement links TRBV5-1 to TRBJ2-1, with TRBD2 matching 10 bases. There are 17 residues in the CDR3. With V trimmed by 0 bases and J by 2 bases, 5 bases remained unmatched. The germline V gene encodes CDR1 SGHRS and CDR2 YFSETQ. The CDR3: CASSLVASGGPYNEQFF. For the CDR3, the DNA is TGCGCCAGCAGCTTGGTAGCTAGCGGGGGTCCCTACAATGAGCAGTTCTTC.

The chain uses TRBV4-1 and TRBJ2-7; 10 nucleotides match TRBD2. CDR3 length equals 18 residues. Germline V gene lookup returns CDR1 MGHRA and CDR2 YSYEKL. V gave up 0 bases and J gave up 1 base; unmatched junction bases: 9. CDR3 in DNA: TGCGCCAGCAGCCAAGATCCAAGCGGGAGGGTATCATCCTACGAGCAGTACTTC. Encoded protein: CASSQDPSGRVSSYEQYF.

The chain combines TRBV5-1 with TRBJ2-1, with 14 bases identical to TRBD2. This CDR3 has 17 residues. CDR1 SGHRS and CDR2 YFSETQ come from the germline V gene. J gave up 0 bases and V 5 bases, and 4 bases lay outside the gene matches. DNA of the CDR3: TGCGCCAGCAGTCCGGGACTAGCGGGAGACTCCTACAATGAGCAGTTCTTC. Amino acids: CASSPGLAGDSYNEQFF. The variable domain in full, with the rest retrieved from reference TRBV5-1 and TRBJ2-1, is KAGVTQTPRYLIKTRGQQVTLSCSPISGHRSVSWYQQTPGQGLQFLFEYFSETQRNKGNFPGRFSGRQFSNSRSEMNVSTLELGDSALYLCASSPGLAGDSYNEQFFGPGTRLTVL.

This clone was counted only a few times. The V and J genes are TRBV10-1 and TRBJ1-1; TRBD1 might be the D (6 bases). Germline V lookup: CDR1 WNHNN, CDR2 SYGVQD (reference sequence). V dropped 0 bases and J dropped 0 bases, with 11 bases sitting between them. The CDR3 loop spans 16 amino acids. This CDR3 reads CASSESTGNLNTEAFF. In DNA, the CDR3 is TGCGCCAGCAGTGAGTCGACAGGCAATTTGAACACTGAAGCTTTCTTT.

This clone was seen a handful of times. The chain is built from TRBV10-1 and TRBJ2-2, with D possibly being TRBD1 or TRBD2 (5 bases each). Germline V gives CDR1 WNHNN, CDR2 SYGVQD (reference sequence). There are 13 residues in the CDR3. V dropped 3 bases and J dropped 4 bases, with 6 bases sitting between them. CDR3 DNA sequence: TGCGCCAGCAGTGACGGGGCCACCGGGGAGCTGTTTTTT. As protein: CASSDGATGELFF.

This CDR3 is CATSSGRSAYNEQFF. CDR3 DNA sequence: TGTGCCACCAGTAGCGGGCGATCTGCCTACAATGAGCAGTTCTTC. The chain employs TRBV15 and TRBJ2-1, with 7 bases matching TRBD2. From germline, CDR1 is LNHNV and CDR2 YYDKDF (reference sequence). The CDR3 is 15 residues long. Unmatched junction bases numbered 7, after V lost 6 bases and J lost 2 bases.

The chain uses TRBV30 and TRBJ2-2; D is uncertain. This CDR3 has 14 amino acids. The V end was cut by 3 bases, the J end by 2 bases, with 10 bases between. CDR1 GTSNPN and CDR2 SVGIG come from the germline V gene (reference sequence). The CDR3 region has the DNA TGTGCCTGGAGAGTAGCCTCAAACACCGGGGAGCTGTTTTTT. Protein sequence: CAWRVASNTGELFF. The full variable domain, rest sourced from reference TRBV30 and TRBJ2-2, is SQTIHQWPATLVQPVGSPLSLECTVEGTSNPNLYWYRQAAGRGLQLLFYSVGIGQISSEVPQNLSASRPQDRQFILSSKKLLLSDSGFYLCAWRVASNTGELFFGEGSRLTVL.

The chain has TRBV6-5 and TRBJ2-1, with TRBD2 matching over 7 bases. Germline lookup yields CDR1 MNHEY and CDR2 SVGAGI. Losses at the gene ends were 6 bases for V and 9 bases for J; bases not matched to a gene: 14. CDR3 length: 15 amino acids. CDR3 sequence: CASSPMAGAQGEQFF. Written as DNA, the CDR3 is TGTGCCAGCAGCCCAATGGCGGGAGCCCAGGGTGAGCAGTTCTTC.

The chain is built from TRBV14 and TRBJ1-1, with D perhaps TRBD1 (5 bases). CDR1 and CDR2 (germline): SGHDN, FVKESK. Trimming removed 4 bases from V and 3 bases from J, with 9 bases in between. The CDR3 consists of 13 residues. The CDR3 protein is CASSPRGDTEAFF. The CDR3 nucleotides are TGTGCCAGCAGCCCTCGGGGGGACACTGAAGCTTTCTTT.

The chain carries TRBV18 and TRBJ2-5; 10 bases map to TRBD1. The trim removed 0 bases at V and 2 bases at J, leaving 3 bases unmatched. The CDR3 runs 16 residues. Germline lookup yields CDR1 KGHSH and CDR2 LQKENI. CDR3 nucleotide sequence: TGTGCCAGCTCACCACCCGGGACAGGGGTACAAGAGACCCAGTACTTC. This encodes CASSPPGTGVQETQYF. The complete variable domain, with remaining parts taken from reference TRBV18 and TRBJ2-5, reads NAGVMQNPRHLVRRRGQEARLRCSPMKGHSHVYWYRQLPEEGLKFMVYLQKENIIDESGMPKERFSAEFPKEGPSILRIQQVVRGDSAAYFCASSPPGTGVQETQYFGPGTRLLVL.

The chain uses TRBV6-1 and TRBJ2-1; D may match TRBD1 or TRBD2 (5 bases each). This CDR3 has 15 amino acids. The V gene lost 3 bases and the J gene lost 0 bases, with 9 bases spanning the gap. CDR1 is MNHNS, CDR2 SASEGT, per germline. The CDR3 reads CASSEAGSSYNEQFF. The DNA of the CDR3 is TGTGCCAGCAGTGAGGCAGGGAGCTCCTACAATGAGCAGTTCTTC.

The V call is TRBV30, the J call TRBJ1-3, with D uncertain. V gave up 4 bases and J gave up 4 bases, with 8 bases separating them. Germline V gives CDR1 GTSNPN, CDR2 SVGIG (reference sequence). The CDR3 is made up of 12 amino acids. The CDR3 is CAWTYPGNTIYF. In DNA form, the CDR3 reads TGTGCCTGGACATACCCAGGAAACACCATATATTTT.

The chain is built from TRBV6-1 and TRBJ2-1; possibly TRBD1 for D (6 bases). V was pared by 1 base and J by 15 bases, with 10 bases between. Germline V lookup: CDR1 MNHNS, CDR2 SASEGT. CDR3 length equals 11 residues. The CDR3 DNA reads as TGTGCCAGCAGTGAAGACAGGGCACCGTTCTTC. Translating it yields CASSEDRAPFF.

The chain carries TRBV6-5 and TRBJ2-7; the match to TRBD1 covers 7 bases. The CDR3 is 13 amino acids. The trim removed 6 bases at V and 4 bases at J, leaving 6 bases unmatched. CDR1 and CDR2 from the germline V gene are MNHEY and SVGAGI. CDR3 residues: CASRRGQLYEQYF. The CDR3 nucleotides read TGTGCCAGCAGACGGGGACAGCTTTACGAGCAGTACTTC.

The rearrangement uses TRBV7-8 and TRBJ2-7; D ambiguous. The CDR3 is made up of 14 amino acids. Germline values: CDR1 SGHVS, CDR2 FQNEAQ. V shed 3 bases and J shed 0 bases, with 9 bases lying between them. The CDR3 nucleotides read TGTGCCAGCAGCTTGACGACATACTCCTACGAGCAGTACTTC. It is translated as CASSLTTYSYEQYF.